A single sample gave rise to the 16 T cell receptor beta chains below, sequenced in a study of T-cell reconstitution after alpha-beta-depleted transplantation in children. The authors prepared the TCRbeta library with unique molecular identifiers. TCRdb reanalysed the PCR reads using MiXCR and keeps one entry per CDR3 protein. The table lists a few hundred thousand distinct CDR3 sequences, around 25% of them singletons. Sequenced material: PBMCs, mostly from graft donor cells, taken 180 days after TCRalphabeta/CD19-depleted stem cell transplant. The source is a male patient younger than 18 who had a stem cell transplant for acute lymphoblastic leukemia, so the T cells may come from the graft donor.

The chain carries TRBV10-3 and TRBJ2-1; 11 nucleotides align to TRBD2. Per the germline V gene, CDR1 is ENHRY and CDR2 is SYGVKD. The CDR3 consists of 18 residues. Trimming cost V 3 bases and J 3 bases; bases outside gene matches: 10. CDR3 DNA sequence: TGTGCCATCAGTGAACTAGCGGGAGATTGGGGCTACTACAATGAGCAGTTCTTC. It codes for CAISELAGDWGYYNEQFF.

The chain links TRBV12-3 or TRBV12-4 to TRBJ2-2, with 8 bases that match TRBD2. After removal of 4 bases from V and 6 bases from J, the junction contained 13 bases not matched to a gene. The CDR3 has 17 amino acids. For the CDR3, the DNA is TGTGCCAGCAGTTACCCGGGAGGGACTACCTTCGCCGGGGAGCTGTTTTTT. Translating it yields CASSYPGGTTFAGELFF.

The table lists this clonotype with a few counts. The germline gene is not matched at one end of the junction; a read error may be the cause. The chain combines TRBV7-6 with TRBJ2-5; 7 bases map to TRBD1. Germline CDR1 reads SGHVS; CDR2 reads FNYEAQ. This CDR3 contains 14 residues. CDR3: CASSSVNRGETRYF. For the CDR3, the DNA is TGTGCCAGCAGCTCGGTCAACAGGGGTGAGACCCGGTACTTC.

V is TRBV24-1 and J is TRBJ2-7, with 8 positions matching TRBD1. The germline CDR1 and CDR2 sequences are KGHDR and SFDVKD. With 3 bases clipped from V and 1 base from J, the junction kept 7 bases outside the gene matches. This CDR3 is built from 16 residues. Written as DNA, the CDR3 is TGTGCCACCAGTGATACGGGACAGGACGATTCCTACGAGCAGTACTTC. This codes for CATSDTGQDDSYEQYF.

The chain has TRBV12-3 or TRBV12-4 and TRBJ2-7; 7 bases are shared with TRBD1. This CDR3 is 16 amino acids long. V lost 6 bases, J lost 0 bases, and 11 bases stayed unmatched. The CDR3 nucleotides read TGTGCCAGCAGGTCGAACAGGGGCCCCCTCTCCTACGAGCAGTACTTC. The encoded protein is CASRSNRGPLSYEQYF.

This chain connects TRBV7-3 to TRBJ2-1; maybe TRBD2 (6 bases). Germline V gives CDR1 SGHTA, CDR2 FQGTGA. This CDR3 is 17 amino acids long. The V end lost 0 bases, the J end lost 3 bases, and 15 bases lay between the germline ends. This CDR3 reads CASSLTIGDSFYNEQFF. The CDR3 DNA reads TGTGCCAGCAGCTTAACCATAGGGGACTCCTTCTACAATGAGCAGTTCTTC.

In this sample, this clonotype turned up a few times. CDR3 loop: CSAVGGSGYTF. CDR3 in DNA: TGCAGTGCCGTCGGGGGATCTGGCTACACCTTC. This chain connects TRBV20-1 to TRBJ1-2, with D perhaps TRBD1 (5 bases). This CDR3 comprises 11 residues. V was shortened by 6 bases and J by 7 bases, with 12 bases between the two germline ends. CDR1 is DFQATT, CDR2 SNEGSKA, per germline (reference sequence).

The chain couples TRBV13 to TRBJ1-1, with D possibly being TRBD1 (5 bases). V lost 1 base to trimming and J lost 12 bases, with 15 bases between them. Germline loops: CDR1 PRHDT, CDR2 FYEKMQ (reference sequence). The CDR3 has 13 amino acids. CDR3 sequence (DNA): TGTGCCAGCAGCTTAGACTGGGGGAAGATACCTTTCTTT. It specifies CASSLDWGKIPFF.

This chain links TRBV3-1 with TRBJ2-7; 11 bases are shared with TRBD2. Germline V lookup: CDR1 LGHDT, CDR2 YNNKEL (reference sequence). The length of the CDR3 is 16 residues. V shed 1 base and J 7 bases; nucleotides not matched to a gene: 9. The CDR3 DNA is TGTGCCAGCAGCCAAGGTCTAGCGGGAGGACTGAAGGAGCAGTACTTC. As protein: CASSQGLAGGLKEQYF.

This clonotype was seen many times. The V call is TRBV15, the J call TRBJ2-1; TRBD1 agrees at 9 bases. This CDR3 spans 16 amino acids. Trimming took 0 bases from V and 6 from J; bases not matched to a gene: 6. CDR1 and CDR2 (germline): LNHNV, YYDKDF (reference sequence). CDR3 sequence (DNA): TGTGCCACCAGCAGAGATGTAGCGACAGGGGGCAATGAGCAGTTCTTC. Amino acids: CATSRDVATGGNEQFF.

There are many counts of this clonotype. This sequence joins TRBV6-5 and TRBJ2-1, with D possibly being TRBD1 or TRBD2 (6 bases each). This CDR3 has 16 residues. CDR1 is MNHEY, CDR2 SVGAGI, per germline. V gave up 2 bases and J gave up 1 base, with 12 bases separating them. In DNA form, the CDR3 reads TGTGCCAGCAGTTACCGGGGGCAGAGTTCCTACAATGAGCAGTTCTTC. This encodes CASSYRGQSSYNEQFF.

As to this clonotype: Sequence at one end of the junction differs from germline and may be a read error. The chain has TRBV7-3 and TRBJ2-1, with 14 bases matching TRBD2. This CDR3 has 18 residues. From germline, CDR1 is SGHTA and CDR2 FQGTGA. The CDR3: CASSLTGTSGRGDNEQFF. The CDR3 DNA reads TGTGCCAGCAGCCTAACCGGGACTAGCGGGAGAGGGGACAATGAGCAGTTCTTC.

This clonotype was recorded a few times. The rearrangement links TRBV12-3 or TRBV12-4 to TRBJ2-2; 9 bases map to TRBD1. V lost 7 bases and J lost 7; bases outside the gene matches: 16. CDR3 length: 17 amino acids. The CDR3 spells CASTLRTGADRVGELFF. The CDR3 DNA is TGTGCCAGCACTCTTAGGACAGGGGCCGACCGCGTCGGGGAGCTGTTTTTT.

This clonotype was seen a handful of times. The chain is built from TRBV7-9 and TRBJ2-7; 10 nucleotides line up with TRBD1. The CDR3 covers 15 residues. Germline V gene lookup returns CDR1 SEHNR and CDR2 FQNEAQ (reference sequence). Trimming took 4 bases from V and 6 from J; bases not matched to a gene: 9. The CDR3, as DNA: TGTGCCAGCAGCTCCCCCGGGACAGGGGTGTTCGAGCAGTACTTC. Its translation: CASSSPGTGVFEQYF.

V usage is TRBV4-1 and J usage is TRBJ2-2; possible D gene TRBD2, 6 bases. Germline V gene data show CDR1 as MGHRA and CDR2 as YSYEKL. Trimming took 4 bases from V and 4 from J, leaving 16 bases between them. This CDR3 has 16 amino acids. The CDR3 loop is CASSPRTNLGTGELFF. The CDR3 DNA reads TGCGCCAGCAGCCCCCGGACTAATCTGGGCACCGGGGAGCTGTTTTTT.

This clonotype was detected a few times. The chain is built from TRBV5-1 and TRBJ2-2, with 7 bases that match TRBD1. This CDR3 has 18 amino acids. Trimming at V came to 0 bases and at J to 5 bases, leaving 13 bases not matched to a gene. Germline V gives CDR1 SGHRS, CDR2 YFSETQ. This CDR3 reads CASSLGQGLRSLTGELFF. In DNA form, the CDR3 reads TGCGCCAGCAGCTTGGGACAGGGTTTAAGGTCCCTTACCGGGGAGCTGTTTTTT.